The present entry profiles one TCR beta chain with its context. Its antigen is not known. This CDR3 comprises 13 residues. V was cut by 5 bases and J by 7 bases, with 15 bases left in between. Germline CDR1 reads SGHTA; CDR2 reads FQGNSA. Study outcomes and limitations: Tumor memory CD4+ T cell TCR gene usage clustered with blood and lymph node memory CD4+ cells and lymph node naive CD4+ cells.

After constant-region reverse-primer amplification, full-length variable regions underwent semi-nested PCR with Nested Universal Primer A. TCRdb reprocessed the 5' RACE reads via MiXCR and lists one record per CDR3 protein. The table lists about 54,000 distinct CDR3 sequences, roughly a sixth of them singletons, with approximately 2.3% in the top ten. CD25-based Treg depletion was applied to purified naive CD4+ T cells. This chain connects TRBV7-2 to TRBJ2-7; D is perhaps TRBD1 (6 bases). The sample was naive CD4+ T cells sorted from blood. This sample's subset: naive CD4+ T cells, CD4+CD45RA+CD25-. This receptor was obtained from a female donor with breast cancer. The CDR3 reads CASSRQVVREQYF. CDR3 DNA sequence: TGTGCCAGCAGCAGACAGGTCGTGAGGGAGCAGTACTTC.